The rows below give T cell receptor beta chains drawn from one sample of a study of T cell responses to AZD1222 COVID-19 vaccine. Generated by immunoSEQ multiplex PCR, the TCRdb table keeps only in-frame clones and is missing some. The sample has some 96,000 clones, roughly 88% seen once. The sample in question was peripheral blood, obtained on day 0 of AZD1222 vaccination. The receptors were gathered from an adult in good health. The CDR3 runs from the conserved cysteine through the conserved F or W. D genes are given only for firm matches. The size entry is marked missing in some rows and otherwise reads once, few, many or a size class.

D: -; V: TRBV5-1; J: TRBJ1-3; size: -; DNA: TGCGCCAGCTCGATAGGGAGCCGCTCTGGAAACACCATATATTTT; CDR3: CASSIGSRSGNTIYF
D: -; V: TRBV13; J: TRBJ2-5; size: -; DNA: TGTGCCAGCAGCCCGGGGGATCAAGAGACCCAGTACTTC; CDR3: CASSPGDQETQYF
D: TRBD2; V: TRBV28; J: TRBJ2-7; size: -; DNA: TGTGCCAGCAGTGCAAGACTAGCCAACGAGCAGTACTTC; CDR3: CASSARLANEQYF
D: TRBD2; V: TRBV9; J: TRBJ2-5; size: -; DNA: TGTGCCAGCAGCGTAGGAGCCAGCGGGAGGGCCGGGTCCCAGTACTTC; CDR3: CASSVGASGRAGSQYF
D: TRBD2; V: TRBV2; J: TRBJ2-7; size: -; DNA: TGTGCCAGCAGTAGGTTAGCGGGAATCGGCGAGCAGTACTTC; CDR3: CASSRLAGIGEQYF
D: -; V: TRBV24-1; J: TRBJ2-5; size: -; DNA: TGTGCCACCAGTGATTCGCAGGGGTACCAAGAGACCCAGTACTTC; CDR3: CATSDSQGYQETQYF
D: -; V: TRBV7-2; J: TRBJ1-3; size: -; DNA: TGTGCCAGCAGCTTAGAATACAGAATCTCTGGAAACACCATATATTTT; CDR3: CASSLEYRISGNTIYF
D: -; V: TRBV7-9; J: TRBJ2-5; size: -; DNA: TGTGCCAGCAGCTTAGGTCGAGACCAAGAGACCCAGTACTTC; CDR3: CASSLGRDQETQYF
D: -; V: TRBV30; J: TRBJ2-3; size: once; DNA: TGTGCCTGGAGTCCCAGGAGGAGCACAGATACGCAGTATTTT; CDR3: CAWSPRRSTDTQYF
D: -; V: TRBV15; J: TRBJ1-2; size: -; DNA: TGTGCCACCAGCACCTCACGGGCGGGGAGAGGCTACACCTTC; CDR3: CATSTSRAGRGYTF
D: -; V: TRBV5-1; J: TRBJ2-3; size: -; DNA: TGCGCCAGCAGCGCCTCGGGGGCGGCTAGCACAGATACGCAGTATTTT; CDR3: CASSASGAASTDTQYF
D: -; V: TRBV4-1; J: TRBJ2-5; size: -; DNA: TGCGCCAGCAGCCAACTGCCCCAAGAGACCCAGTACTTC; CDR3: CASSQLPQETQYF
D: -; V: TRBV9; J: TRBJ2-3; size: -; DNA: TGTGCCAGCAGCGTAGAAGGGACAGATACGCAGTATTTT; CDR3: CASSVEGTDTQYF
D: -; V: TRBV19; J: TRBJ2-7; size: -; DNA: TGTGCCAGTAGTAAAACCGCCGGACTCCGAGAGATTCCCGAGCAGTACTTC; CDR3: CASSKTAGLREIPEQYF
D: -; V: TRBV15; J: TRBJ2-5; size: -; DNA: TGTGCCACCAGCAGAGGACCTCAAGAGACCCAGTACTTC; CDR3: CATSRGPQETQYF
D: TRBD2; V: TRBV11-2; J: TRBJ2-1; size: -; DNA: TGTGCCAGCAGCTTCCCGGGACTAGCGGGAGTTCGTGAGCAGTTCTTC; CDR3: CASSFPGLAGVREQFF
D: -; V: TRBV19; J: TRBJ1-2; size: -; DNA: TGTGCCAGTAGTATAGGGTACGGGCCCTATGGCTACACCTTC; CDR3: CASSIGYGPYGYTF
D: TRBD2; V: TRBV5-1; J: TRBJ2-7; size: few; DNA: TGCGCCAGCAGCCCGGCTAGCGGGAATCACGAGCAGTACTTC; CDR3: CASSPASGNHEQYF
D: TRBD1; V: TRBV4-3; J: TRBJ1-2; size: -; DNA: TGCGCCAGCAGCCAGGGGGACAGGGTCCGGTATGGCTACACCTTC; CDR3: CASSQGDRVRYGYTF
D: -; V: TRBV3-1/TRBV3-2; J: TRBJ1-4; size: -; DNA: TGTGCCAGCAGGGGGGTCAACTTGTTTTTT; CDR3: CASRGVNLFF
D: -; V: TRBV30; J: TRBJ1-5; size: -; DNA: TGTGCCTGGAGTGTAGCCTGGCTGGGGGAGGGCAATCAGCCCCAGCATTTT; CDR3: CAWSVAWLGEGNQPQHF
D: TRBD1; V: TRBV18; J: TRBJ1-2; size: -; DNA: TGTGCCAGCTCACCTCGAGAGGGGGCCAACTATGGCTACACCTTC; CDR3: CASSPREGANYGYTF
D: -; V: TRBV28; J: TRBJ1-1; size: -; DNA: TGTGCCAGCAGTTTAAAAGGGGACACTGAAGCTTTCTTT; CDR3: CASSLKGDTEAFF
D: TRBD1; V: TRBV5-6; J: TRBJ2-1; size: -; DNA: TGTGCCAGCAGCCTAGGGATCTACAGGGGGCTTCACAATGAGCAGTTCTTC; CDR3: CASSLGIYRGLHNEQFF
D: TRBD2; V: TRBV6-6; J: TRBJ2-3; size: -; DNA: TGTGCCAGCAGTCGCGGGGTAGCGGGAGGAAGGGGCACAGATACGCAGTATTTT; CDR3: CASSRGVAGGRGTDTQYF
D: TRBD1; V: TRBV5-1; J: TRBJ1-6; size: once; DNA: TGCGCCAGCAGCTTGTCGGGACAGAAGTTTAATTCACCCCTCCACTTT; CDR3: CASSLSGQKFNSPLHF
D: -; V: TRBV18; J: TRBJ1-5; size: -; DNA: TGTGCCAGCTCACAGCACCGCGGGGTAGATCAGCCCCAGCATTTT; CDR3: CASSQHRGVDQPQHF
D: -; V: TRBV2; J: TRBJ1-5; size: -; DNA: TGTGCCAGCAGTGAAGAGAGAGGGAATCAGCCCCAGCATTTT; CDR3: CASSEERGNQPQHF
D: -; V: TRBV30; J: TRBJ2-5; size: -; DNA: TGTGCCTGGGCCCTCGAGGAGGATCAAGAGACCCAGTACTTC; CDR3: CAWALEEDQETQYF
D: -; V: TRBV19; J: TRBJ2-4; size: -; DNA: TGTGCCAGTAGTTACGGACTGAAGATCGACATTCAGTACTTC; CDR3: CASSYGLKIDIQYF
D: -; V: TRBV10-3; J: TRBJ1-1; size: -; DNA: TGTGCCATCAAGGAGAAAATGAACACTGAAGCTTTCTTT; CDR3: CAIKEKMNTEAFF
D: TRBD1; V: TRBV5-4; J: TRBJ2-5; size: -; DNA: TGTGCCAGCAGCTTGGACAGGGGGTACCAAGAGACCCAGTACTTC; CDR3: CASSLDRGYQETQYF
D: -; V: TRBV6-1; J: TRBJ1-2; size: -; DNA: TGTGCCAGCAGTGAAAAATACGGACCTAATACTAACTATGGCTACACCTTC; CDR3: CASSEKYGPNTNYGYTF
D: TRBD2; V: TRBV29-1; J: TRBJ2-1; size: -; DNA: TGCAGCGTTGACTCAAACGGGAGGAGCCATGAGCAGTTCTTC; CDR3: CSVDSNGRSHEQFF
D: TRBD2; V: TRBV7-8; J: TRBJ2-7; size: -; DNA: TGTGCCAGCAGCTTTATACCCTCCGGGACTAGATTTCCCTACGAGCAGTACTTC; CDR3: CASSFIPSGTRFPYEQYF
D: -; V: TRBV18; J: TRBJ2-1; size: -; DNA: TGTGCCAGCTCACCGGGACAAAACTCCTACAATGAGCAGTTCTTC; CDR3: CASSPGQNSYNEQFF
D: -; V: TRBV5-5; J: TRBJ2-5; size: -; DNA: TGTGCCAGCAGCCGTGAGGGGGTCGAGACCCAGTACTTC; CDR3: CASSREGVETQYF
D: -; V: TRBV6-6; J: TRBJ1-1; size: -; DNA: TGTGCCAGCAGGGGGACCGGGGACTTGAACACTGAAGCTTTCTTT; CDR3: CASRGTGDLNTEAFF
D: -; V: TRBV30; J: TRBJ2-1; size: -; DNA: TGTGCCTGGAGTGTGGCTCTCCACAATGAGCAGTTCTTC; CDR3: CAWSVALHNEQFF
D: -; V: TRBV9; J: TRBJ2-1; size: -; DNA: TGTGCCAGCAGCACCAATACGGGACTGTACAATGAGCAGTTCTTC; CDR3: CASSTNTGLYNEQFF
D: TRBD1; V: TRBV28; J: TRBJ1-1; size: -; DNA: TGTGCCAGCAGTTTGGGACAGCTTGAAGCTTTCTTT; CDR3: CASSLGQLEAFF
D: TRBD1; V: TRBV19; J: TRBJ2-2; size: -; DNA: TGTGCCAGTAGTATAAGACAGGGGGCGGACACCGGGGAGCTGTTTTTT; CDR3: CASSIRQGADTGELFF